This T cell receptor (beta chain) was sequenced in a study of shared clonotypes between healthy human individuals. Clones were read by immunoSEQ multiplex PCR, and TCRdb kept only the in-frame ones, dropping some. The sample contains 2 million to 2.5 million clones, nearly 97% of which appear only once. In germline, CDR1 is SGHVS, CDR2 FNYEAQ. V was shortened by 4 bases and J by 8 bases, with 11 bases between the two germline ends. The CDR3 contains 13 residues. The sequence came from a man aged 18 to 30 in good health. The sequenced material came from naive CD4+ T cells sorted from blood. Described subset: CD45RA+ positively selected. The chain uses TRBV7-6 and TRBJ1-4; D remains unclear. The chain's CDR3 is CASSSRVFEKLFF. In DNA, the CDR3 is TGTGCCAGCAGCTCACGAGTTTTCGAAAAACTGTTTTTT.